This is a list of T cell receptor beta chains from one sample in a study of OX40 agonist ivuxolimab in advanced cancers. Sequencing was performed with immunoSEQ multiplex PCR; in TCRdb, only in-frame clones are kept and a portion is missing. The table records about 80,000 clones, more than 90% of them present only once. Sequenced here: CD4+ or CD8+ T cells sorted from blood, sampled in a trial of the OX40 agonist ivuxolimab. All receptors derive from an adult with an advanced solid tumor such as melanoma, head and neck, liver or kidney cancer. CDR3s include the opening cysteine and the closing phenylalanine or tryptophan. The order of the fields is clone size, D gene, J gene, V gene, CDR3 DNA, CDR3 protein. D genes are given only for firm matches. Expanded clones are given a class, and other clones once, few, many or no size at all.

>-|TRBD1|TRBJ1-2|TRBV19
TGTGCCAGTAGTATTCCCAGGGGGCCACATGGCTACACCTTC
CASSIPRGPHGYTF
>-|TRBD2|TRBJ2-1|TRBV5-5
TGTGCCAGCAGCTCCTTGATAGCGGGAGCTAGGCGGGAGCAGTTCTTC
CASSSLIAGARREQFF
>-|-|TRBJ2-2|TRBV28
TGTGCCAGCCAGAATTTGGACACCGGGGAGCTGTTTTTT
CASQNLDTGELFF
>-|-|TRBJ1-1|TRBV7-2
TGTGCCAGCAGCTTATCCCCCGGGAACACTGAAGCTTTCTTT
CASSLSPGNTEAFF
>-|TRBD1|TRBJ2-7|TRBV5-1
TGCGCCAGCAGCCCCGAGGGTCACAGGGGAAAGTACGAGCAGTACTTC
CASSPEGHRGKYEQYF
>once|-|TRBJ2-6|TRBV6-1
TGTGCCAGCAGTGTCGCGTCTGGGGCCAACGTCCTGACTTTC
CASSVASGANVLTF
>once|TRBD1|TRBJ1-1|TRBV6-6
TGTGCCAGCACCTCGAGGGGGTCAGGGGGGACTGAAGCTTTCTTT
CASTSRGSGGTEAFF
>-|TRBD2|TRBJ2-5|TRBV28
TGTGCCAGCCGGCGTCGGGGGGGGGAGACCCAGTACTTC
CASRRRGGETQYF
>-|-|TRBJ2-1|TRBV6-6
TGTGCCAGCAGTCCGTACAATGAGCAGTTCTTC
CASSPYNEQFF
>few|-|TRBJ2-7|TRBV25-1
TGTGCCAGCAGCCGGGCGGGCGGCGAGCAGTACTTC
CASSRAGGEQYF
>-|-|TRBJ1-1|TRBV5-1
TGCGCCAGCTCCCCAAGGGCAGGGCAGTCCGCGAGTGAAGCTTTCTTT
CASSPRAGQSASEAFF
>-|-|TRBJ2-5|TRBV30
TGTGCCTGGAGTCGGCAGGAAAAGGGTCCAGAGGCCCAGTACTTC
CAWSRQEKGPEAQYF
>-|-|TRBJ2-7|TRBV18
TGTGCCAGCTCTTTAACAGACGATTCCTTCGAGCAGTACTTC
CASSLTDDSFEQYF
>-|TRBD2|TRBJ2-1|TRBV6-6
TGTGCCAGCAGCTTCGGGACTAGCGGTCAGTTCTTC
CASSFGTSGQFF
>-|-|TRBJ1-1|TRBV28
TGTGCCAGCAGTTTCATGAACACTGAAGCTTTCTTT
CASSFMNTEAFF
>-|-|TRBJ2-5|TRBV5-1
TGCGCCAGCAGCCCCGACCCCCAAGAGACCCAGTACTTC
CASSPDPQETQYF
>-|-|TRBJ1-1|TRBV7-2
TGTGCCAGCAGCCTCCCTTTACGGGCTAACACTGAAGCTTTCTTT
CASSLPLRANTEAFF
>-|-|TRBJ2-2|TRBV25-1
TGTGCCAGCAGTTTAACAGGGTACACCGGGGAGCTGTTTTTT
CASSLTGYTGELFF
>-|-|TRBJ1-5|TRBV19
TGTGCCAGTAGTACTGGGCAGGGGAGAGGAGGCAATCAGCCCCAGCATTTT
CASSTGQGRGGNQPQHF
>-|-|TRBJ2-3|TRBV5-1
TGCGCCAGCAGCTTGGTGCCAGGAGCCACAGATACGCAGTATTTT
CASSLVPGATDTQYF
>-|TRBD1|TRBJ2-3|TRBV11-3
TGTGCCAGCAGCTTAGATGTCCGGACAGGAACAGATACGCAGTATTTT
CASSLDVRTGTDTQYF
>-|-|TRBJ2-5|TRBV7-2
TGTGCCAGCAGCTTAGTCGGGACCCAAGAGACCCAGTACTTC
CASSLVGTQETQYF
>-|-|TRBJ2-6|TRBV19
TGTGCCAGTAGTAAGATACAGAGGTCCTCTGGGGCCAACGTCCTGACTTTC
CASSKIQRSSGANVLTF
>-|-|TRBJ1-1|TRBV6-6
TGTGCCAGCGGACCCGGCGGGAACACTGAAGCTTTCTTT
CASGPGGNTEAFF
>-|-|TRBJ1-4|TRBV29-1
TGCAGCGTTGCCCAGGGTAGCGAAAAACTGTTTTTT
CSVAQGSEKLFF
>-|TRBD1|TRBJ2-2|TRBV29-1
TGCAGCGCCGGGGACAGGGACACCGGGGAGCTGTTTTTT
CSAGDRDTGELFF
>-|TRBD1|TRBJ2-7|TRBV5-6
TGTGCCAGCAGCCTGCCGGGACAGGGCTACGAGCAGTACTTC
CASSLPGQGYEQYF
>-|TRBD1|TRBJ2-2|TRBV6-5
TGTGCCAGCCAGACAGGGTTCACCGGGGAGCTGTTTTTT
CASQTGFTGELFF
>-|TRBD2|TRBJ2-7|TRBV2
TGTGCCAGCAAGAAGGAGCGGGAGGGCCCCTACGAGCAGTACTTC
CASKKEREGPYEQYF
>-|-|TRBJ1-3|TRBV11-3
TGTGCCAGCAGCCCCTTCTCAGCGTCTGGAAACACCATATATTTT
CASSPFSASGNTIYF
>-|TRBD1|TRBJ1-5|TRBV7-2
TGTGCCAGCAGCCCCCGGACAGGTAGCAATCAGCCCCAGCATTTT
CASSPRTGSNQPQHF
>-|-|TRBJ2-5|TRBV28
TGTGCCAGCCGGGACACCGGGACTGAGACCCAGTACTTC
CASRDTGTETQYF
>-|TRBD1|TRBJ1-2|TRBV29-1
TGCAGCGTTGGGACAGGGGTCGACTATGGCTACACCTTC
CSVGTGVDYGYTF
>-|TRBD1|TRBJ1-2|TRBV5-6
TGTGCCAGCAGCGGCGGGACAGGGGTCTATGGCTACACCTTC
CASSGGTGVYGYTF
>-|-|TRBJ2-1|TRBV9
TGTGCCAGCAGCGTAGGAGGGCCTCTATACACGCTGGATGAGCAGTTCTTC
CASSVGGPLYTLDEQFF
>-|-|TRBJ1-4|TRBV5-1
TGCGCCAGCAGCTTGCTGGGGGCCGGACCTAATGAAAAACTGTTTTTT
CASSLLGAGPNEKLFF
>-|TRBD2|TRBJ2-5|TRBV18
TGTGCCAGCTCACAAATGACTAGCGGGCAAGAGACCCAGTACTTC
CASSQMTSGQETQYF
>-|TRBD1|TRBJ2-5|TRBV4-1
TGCGCCAGCAGCCCACAGGGGCGGGAGACCCAGTACTTC
CASSPQGRETQYF
>-|-|TRBJ1-2|TRBV10-2
TGCGCCAGCAGTGAGTCGGAGGAGCCGCACTATGGCTACACCTTC
CASSESEEPHYGYTF
>-|TRBD2|TRBJ2-1|TRBV7-6
TGTGCCAGCAGCTTAGCGGCGGGGGGGAGCAGTGAGCAGTTCTTC
CASSLAAGGSSEQFF